The T cell receptor (beta chain) under discussion was sequenced for a study of blood T cell repertoires in COVID-19. On the study more broadly: Both acute and convalescent COVID-19 samples were obtained from the United States, Italy and Spain. PBMCs, B-cell-depleted T cells, or T cells provided the cDNA or gDNA that made up the material.

Original handling: Amplification of reference gene primers provided the estimated nucleated cell counts. Data came from immunoSEQ multiplex PCR; TCRdb stores just in-frame clones and leaves some out. The V and J calls and clone size come from that table; D and trimming were worked out from the DNA. The sample includes 85,000 to 130,000 clones, approximately 92% seen only once; the top ten take around 5.7%. This clone was counted only a few times. The CDR3 has 14 residues. V dropped 5 bases and J dropped 4 bases, with 12 bases sitting between them. Germline V CDR1 and CDR2: MGHDK, SYGVNS. Specimen: peripheral blood. The TCR comes from a man aged 70 or older with acute or convalescent COVID-19. V gene TRBV25-1 combines with J gene TRBJ1-5, with a tentative D call TRBD1 (6 bases). The CDR3 is CASSPGQGNQPQHF. The CDR3 DNA sequence: TGTGCCAGCAGTCCCGGCCAGGGGAATCAGCCCCAGCATTTT.